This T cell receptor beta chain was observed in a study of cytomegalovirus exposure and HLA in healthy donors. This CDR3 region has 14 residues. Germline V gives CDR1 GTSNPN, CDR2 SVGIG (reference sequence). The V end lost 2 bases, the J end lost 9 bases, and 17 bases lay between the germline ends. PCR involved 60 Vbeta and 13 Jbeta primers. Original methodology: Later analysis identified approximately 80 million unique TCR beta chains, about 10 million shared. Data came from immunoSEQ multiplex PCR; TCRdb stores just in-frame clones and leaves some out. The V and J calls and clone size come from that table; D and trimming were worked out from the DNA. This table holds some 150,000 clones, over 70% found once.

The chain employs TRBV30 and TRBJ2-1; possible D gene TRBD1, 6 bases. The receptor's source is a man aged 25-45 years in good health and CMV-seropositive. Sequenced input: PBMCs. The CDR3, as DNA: TGTGCCTGGAGTTTAGGGACAAGCTCGGGTGAGCAGTTCTTC. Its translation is CAWSLGTSSGEQFF.